This T cell receptor (beta chain) is drawn from a study of blood T cell repertoires in COVID-19 (dated by TCRdb to about 2020). In terms of the full investigation: Samples from collaborators originated in the United States, Italy and Spain and spanned both the acute and convalescent phases of COVID-19. The prospective study material was composed of cDNA or gDNA derived from T cells, B-cell-depleted T cells, or PBMCs. Deeply sampled blood TCRbeta repertoires from subjects exposed to, actively infected with, or recovered from COVID-19 were included in the dataset. A freely available public database, intended as a resource for researchers studying the immune response to SARS-CoV-2, is where the repertoires were released. Samples came from the ongoing ImmuneRACE study (first 160 participants) plus 1,254 subjects from 6 global collaborators. Sample metadata almost always included a de-identified subject ID, COVID-19 status, age in years and sex. HLA class I and class II types, where available, came from metadata supplied by the sample provider rather than from assay-based typing.

Study-level results and caveats: Clinical and demographic metadata were provided uncurated, with the amount varying by source and participant.

One collaborating source in Seattle enrolled patients during active infection and followed them longitudinally through the course of disease. Collaborating institutions collected whole blood in K2EDTA tubes following their own protocols. Collaborator samples were shipped for TCRbeta analysis as frozen whole blood, isolated PBMCs, or DNA extracted from either sample type. With regard to this clone: The antigen it binds to is not known. Base qualities are missing; no much larger clone stands one base away.

Trimmed from V: 5 bases; trimmed from J: 4 bases; junction bases lacking a gene match: 5. According to the germline V gene, CDR1 reads SNHLY and CDR2 reads FYNNEI. The CDR3, from cysteine to phenylalanine, totals 14 residues. Just the 42-base CDR3 DNA is kept, in frame starting at base 1. TCRbeta CDR3 regions were amplified from genomic DNA by means of the immunoSEQ Assay, a bias-controlled multiplex PCR. On the study's bioinformatics: Nucleated cell counts per sample were estimated from amplification of reference gene primers within the assay. To quantify the absolute abundance of each unique TCRbeta CDR3 rearrangement, sequence reads were collapsed and filtered. For each sample, productive Simpson clonality was calculated by taking the square root of Simpson's diversity index across productive rearrangements. Drawn from immuneACCESS, this table holds only the in-frame rearrangements with V and J called that TCRdb kept. Clones are partly lost; checked studies trace under half to an unresolved V gene and leave the rest unexplained. V and J calls and clone size are as listed in that table; D and trimming were resolved from the DNA. Across this sample there are more than 350,000 clones, with approximately 88% seen only once. Around 3% of the sample goes to the ten largest clones.

The sequence is built from TRBV2 and TRBJ1-3; 7 central bases correspond to TRBD1. Sequences were obtained from peripheral blood. This sequence was found in a woman aged 25 to 39 with COVID-19, enrolled during active disease. The DNA sequence reads TGTGCCAGCAGTTACAGGGGAACCGGAAACACCATATATTTT. It specifies CASSYRGTGNTIYF. Reference TRBV2 and TRBJ1-3 genes cover what lies past the CDR3, so the full variable domain is EPEVTQTPSHQVTQMGQEVILRCVPISNHLYFYWYRQILGQKVEFLVSFYNNEISEKSEIFDDQFSVERPDGSNFTLKIRSTKLEDSAMYFCASSYRGTGNTIYFGEGSWLTVV.